Shown below are 28 T cell receptor beta chains from a single sample sequenced in a study of shared clonotypes between healthy human individuals. Clones were sequenced by immunoSEQ multiplex PCR, and TCRdb holds only the in-frame ones, with some missing. The data contain 550,000 to 800,000 clones, about 92% of them singletons. Sequenced sample: memory CD8+ T cells from PBMCs. Subset: CD45RO+ cells pooled with CCR7-negative TemRA cells. These receptors were taken from a young man in good health. Some clones in this sample may be carry-over from other donors' samples.

This clone was recorded once. V is TRBV4-2 and J is TRBJ2-7; no clear D gene. CDR3 length: 14 amino acids. Trimming left V 0 bases short and J 3 bases short, with 9 bases between. Germline lookup yields CDR1 LGHNA and CDR2 YNFKEQ. Here the CDR3 reads CASSQDPTDYEQYF. The CDR3, as DNA: TGTGCCAGCAGCCAAGACCCGACGGACTACGAGCAGTACTTC.

This clone was counted at least ten times. The chain employs TRBV4-1 and TRBJ1-1, with D possibly TRBD1 on 6 matching bases. Trimming took off 5 bases at V and 1 base at J, with 11 bases between the two ends. The length of the CDR3 is 14 residues. Per germline, CDR1 MGHRA and CDR2 YSYEKL. The CDR3 DNA follows: TGCGCCAGCAGCTGGGGGGCACGGAACACTGAAGCTTTCTTT. It specifies CASSWGARNTEAFF.

This chain links TRBV28 with TRBJ1-2, with D perhaps matching TRBD1 (5 bases). The length of the CDR3 is 15 residues. CDR1 MDHEN and CDR2 SYDVKM come from the germline V gene. The V and J ends lost 3 bases and 4 bases respectively, with 15 bases between them. The CDR3 loop is CASSFRGRPSYGYTF. The CDR3 coding sequence is TGTGCCAGCAGTTTCCGGGGCAGGCCTTCCTATGGCTACACCTTC.

This sequence joins TRBV30 and TRBJ2-7; D is unclear. The CDR3 spans 12 residues. The V end was cut by 2 bases, the J end by 5 bases, with 10 bases between. Germline CDR1 reads GTSNPN; CDR2 reads SVGIG (reference sequence). Here the CDR3 reads CAWSPNFHEQYF. As DNA, the CDR3 is TGTGCCTGGAGTCCCAACTTCCACGAGCAGTACTTC.

The chain is built from TRBV28 and TRBJ2-1, with 10 bases aligning to TRBD2. The germline gives CDR1 MDHEN, CDR2 SYDVKM. J lost 10 bases, V lost 2 bases, and 8 bases had no gene match. This CDR3 has 15 amino acids. The chain's CDR3 is CASSLQAGGLGEQFF. The CDR3 DNA follows: TGTGCCAGCAGTTTACAAGCGGGAGGGTTAGGAGAGCAGTTCTTC.

The chain uses TRBV28 and TRBJ2-5; D is possibly TRBD1 or TRBD2 (5 bases each). Germline CDR1 reads MDHEN; CDR2 reads SYDVKM. Deletions cut 3 bases from V and 5 bases from J, with 22 bases between. The CDR3 totals 17 residues. This chain's CDR3 is CASSFYSRTTGMETQYF. Written as DNA, the CDR3 is TGTGCCAGCAGTTTTTACTCCCGGACAACCGGGATGGAGACCCAGTACTTC.

With respect to this clone: The same CDR3 can be traced to other DNA sequences in this sample. V and J are TRBV5-6 and TRBJ2-7; D uncertain. Looked up from germline, CDR1 is SGHDT and CDR2 is YYEEEE. Trimming removed 0 bases at V and 0 bases at J, with 4 bases between. The CDR3 covers 13 residues. The CDR3 is CASSLGSSYEQYF. CDR3 in DNA: TGTGCCAGCAGCTTGGGGTCCTCCTACGAGCAGTACTTC.

The J gene is TRBJ2-7, the V gene TRBV10-1; D is uncertain. The CDR3 runs to 13 residues. The germline V gene encodes CDR1 WNHNN and CDR2 SYGVQD (reference sequence). In DNA, the CDR3 is TGCGCTGCAATCCGGGCTGGGTCCTACGAGCAGTACTTC. As protein: CAAIRAGSYEQYF.

This clone has a single count. The chain joins TRBV7-2 to TRBJ2-3; TRBD2 matches at 9 bases. The germline V gene has CDR1 SGHTA and CDR2 FQGNSA. CDR3 length equals 15 residues. Unmatched junction bases numbered 8, after V lost 10 bases and J lost 0 bases. The CDR3 DNA reads as TGTGCCACTCGGGCTAGCGGGGCTAGCACAGATACGCAGTATTTT. It codes for CATRASGASTDTQYF. The full variable domain, with the rest looked up from reference TRBV7-2 and TRBJ2-3, is GAGVSQSPSNKVTEKGKDVELRCDPISGHTALYWYRQSLGQGLEFLIYFQGNSAPDKSGLPSDRFSAERTGGSVSTLTIQRTQQEDSAVYLCATRASGASTDTQYFGPGTRLTVL.

This clone was counted a single time. This rearrangement joins TRBV15 to TRBJ1-2; D unclear. The germline V gene encodes CDR1 LNHNV and CDR2 YYDKDF (reference sequence). Trimming took off 3 bases at V and 3 bases at J, with 8 bases between the two ends. There are 13 residues in the CDR3. The CDR3 DNA reads as TGTGCCACCAGCAGGCCCCGGGACTATGGCTACACCTTC. Protein product: CATSRPRDYGYTF. The whole variable domain, remainder taken from reference TRBV15 and TRBJ1-2, is DAMVIQNPRYQVTQFGKPVTLSCSQTLNHNVMYWYQQKSSQAPKLLFHYYDKDFNNEADTPDNFQSRRPNTSFCFLDIRSPGLGDTAMYLCATSRPRDYGYTFGSGTRLTVV.

For this clone: The identical CDR3 is also encoded by other nucleotide sequences in the sample. The chain carries TRBV13 and TRBJ1-5; D is ambiguous. Trimming took 0 bases from V and 6 from J, leaving 3 bases between them. This CDR3 has 12 amino acids. Germline V gives CDR1 PRHDT, CDR2 FYEKMQ (reference sequence). DNA for the CDR3: TGTGCCAGCAGCTTAGGCGGTCAGCCCCAGCATTTT. Translation gives CASSLGGQPQHF.

The rearrangement joins TRBV7-9 to TRBJ1-4; unclear D gene. This CDR3 has 17 amino acids. V shed 2 bases and J shed 4 bases, with 17 bases lying between them. In germline, CDR1 is SEHNR, CDR2 FQNEAQ (reference sequence). CDR3 sequence reads: CASSLWRPRRLNEKLFF. The DNA for the CDR3 is TGTGCCAGCAGCTTATGGCGTCCGCGGAGGCTTAATGAAAAACTGTTTTTT.

The V call is TRBV6-5, the J call TRBJ2-1, with TRBD1 matching 9 bases. Germline CDR1 reads MNHEY; CDR2 reads SVGAGI. The CDR3 consists of 14 residues. V lost 7 bases to trimming and J lost 8 bases; unmatched junction nucleotides: 9. The CDR3 sequence is CASITGTGIYEQFF. The CDR3 DNA sequence: TGTGCCAGCATCACCGGGACAGGGATTTATGAGCAGTTCTTC.

The chain has TRBV27 and TRBJ1-1; 9 bases match TRBD1. The V and J ends lost 8 bases and 1 base, in that order; junction bases with no gene match: 5. This CDR3 contains 14 residues. Germline CDR1 reads MNHEY; CDR2 reads SMNVEV (reference sequence). CDR3 sequence: CASRDRAPNTEAFF. CDR3 coding DNA: TGTGCCAGCCGGGACAGGGCTCCGAACACTGAAGCTTTCTTT.

This sequence joins TRBV27 and TRBJ2-3, with TRBD1 matching over 10 bases. Germline V gene lookup returns CDR1 MNHEY and CDR2 SMNVEV (reference sequence). The CDR3 length is 15 residues. Trimming took 9 bases from V and 3 from J; bases not matched to a gene: 9. The CDR3 spells CASQTGGWKTDTQYF. The DNA for the CDR3 is TGTGCCAGTCAGACAGGGGGCTGGAAGACAGATACGCAGTATTTT.

The CDR3 sequence is CASSRHADTQYF. The CDR3 bases are TGTGCCAGCAGCCGCCACGCTGATACGCAGTATTTT. V and J are TRBV7-8 and TRBJ2-3; D gene unclear. Germline assignment: CDR1 SGHVS and CDR2 FQNEAQ. With 5 bases removed from V and 6 bases from J, the gap between germline ends came to 9 bases. CDR3 size: 12 residues.

The V call is TRBV9, the J call TRBJ2-7; 11 nucleotides align to TRBD1. Trimming took 4 bases from V and 3 from J; bases not matched to a gene: 6. Germline V gene lookup returns CDR1 SGDLS and CDR2 YYNGEE. This CDR3 is 15 amino acids long. Written as DNA, the CDR3 is TGTGCCAGCAGCCCTGCGGGACAGGGGGGCTACGAGCAGTACTTC. This encodes CASSPAGQGGYEQYF.

The J gene is TRBJ1-1, the V gene TRBV5-4, with a possible D match to TRBD1 (5 bases). The CDR3 consists of 12 residues. The germline V and J ends were trimmed by 2 bases and 6 bases, with 8 bases remaining between them. The germline V gene has CDR1 SGHNT and CDR2 YYREEE (reference sequence). This chain's CDR3 is CASSFGGAEAFF. Here the CDR3 DNA reads TGTGCCAGCAGCTTTGGAGGGGCTGAAGCTTTCTTT.

This clone was detected many times. The rearrangement joins TRBV10-3 to TRBJ2-3; TRBD2 matches 7 bases. The junction had 7 bases not matched to a gene; V was cut back by 6 bases and J by 1 base. CDR3 size: 15 residues. CDR1 and CDR2 (germline): ENHRY, SYGVKD. For the CDR3, the DNA is TGTGCCATCAGGAGGGCGGGAGCACGCACAGATACGCAGTATTTT. It translates to CAIRRAGARTDTQYF.

CDR3 sequence reads: CASSSVDRGNTGELFF. In DNA, the CDR3 is TGTGCCAGCAGCTCAGTAGACAGGGGTAACACCGGGGAGCTGTTTTTT. V is TRBV7-9 and J is TRBJ2-2; 8 bases fit TRBD1. The CDR3 is 16 amino acids. CDR1 and CDR2 from the germline V gene are SEHNR and FQNEAQ (reference sequence). Trimming removed 4 bases from V and 2 bases from J; junction bases left unmatched: 6.

The chain joins TRBV27 to TRBJ2-7, with D possibly being TRBD1 (6 bases). Germline V lookup: CDR1 MNHEY, CDR2 SMNVEV (reference sequence). V lost 5 bases to trimming and J lost 4 bases, with 15 bases between them. This CDR3 has 14 residues. The CDR3 DNA reads TGTGCCAGCAGTCCGACAGGCTACGGGTACGAGCAGTACTTC. Residues: CASSPTGYGYEQYF.

This rearrangement joins TRBV10-3 to TRBJ1-5; 10 nucleotides agree with TRBD1. Germline CDR1 reads ENHRY; CDR2 reads SYGVKD. This CDR3 contains 17 residues. The junction had 6 bases not matched to a gene; V was cut back by 0 bases and J by 4 bases. The CDR3 sequence: CAISESIGTGDNQPQHF. As DNA, the CDR3 is TGTGCCATCAGTGAGTCGATTGGGACAGGGGATAATCAGCCCCAGCATTTT.

CDR3 in amino acids: CASSLAESYEQYF. The DNA for the CDR3 is TGTGCCAGCAGCTTAGCGGAATCCTACGAGCAGTACTTC. This chain connects TRBV5-4 to TRBJ2-7; D is possibly TRBD2 (5 bases). The germline CDR1 and CDR2 sequences are SGHNT and YYREEE (reference sequence). The CDR3 length is 13 residues. V lost 2 bases and J lost 1, with 7 bases in between.

This clone came up a few times. The rearrangement uses TRBV27 and TRBJ1-2; the D gene is possibly TRBD1 (5 bases). This CDR3 is 14 amino acids long. Trimming stripped 5 bases from V and 2 bases from J, with 12 bases between. Germline assignment: CDR1 MNHEY and CDR2 SMNVEV (reference sequence). This CDR3 is CASSPHWDNYGYTF. The CDR3 region has the DNA TGTGCCAGCAGTCCTCACTGGGACAACTATGGCTACACCTTC.

The rearrangement uses TRBV25-1 and TRBJ2-7; weak D call: TRBD1 (5 bases). CDR1 and CDR2 from the germline V gene are MGHDK and SYGVNS. The CDR3 is made up of 12 amino acids. V was cut by 9 bases and J by 3 bases, with 12 bases left in between. CDR3 in DNA: TGTGCCAGTAGCCCAACAGGCTACGAGCAGTACTTC. Its translation is CASSPTGYEQYF.

Worth noting for this clone: The sample contains more than one DNA sequence encoding this CDR3. This chain connects TRBV27 to TRBJ2-7; D is unresolved. V lost 3 bases and J 2 bases, leaving 8 bases between the germline ends. This CDR3 has 13 amino acids. The germline V gene has CDR1 MNHEY and CDR2 SMNVEV (reference sequence). CDR3 in amino acids: CASSLGTTYEQYF. Written as DNA, the CDR3 is TGTGCCAGCAGTTTGGGCACCACCTACGAGCAGTACTTC.

The genes are TRBV7-9 and TRBJ2-2, with 7 bases lining up with TRBD1. Germline CDR1 and CDR2: SEHNR and FQNEAQ (reference sequence). After removal of 5 bases from V and 1 base from J, the junction contained 7 bases not matched to a gene. This CDR3 comprises 16 residues. Written as DNA, the CDR3 is TGTGCCAGCAGCACCGGACAGGCATTGAACACCGGGGAGCTGTTTTTT. Amino acids: CASSTGQALNTGELFF. Together with reference TRBV7-9 and TRBJ2-2, the CDR3 gives the full variable domain: DTGVSQNPRHKITKRGQNVTFRCDPISEHNRLYWYRQTLGQGPEFLTYFQNEAQLEKSRLLSDRFSAERPKGSFSTLEIQRTEQGDSAMYLCASSTGQALNTGELFFGEGSRLTVL.

V is TRBV5-4 and J is TRBJ2-7; D is unresolved. Between the trimmed V and J ends, which lost 0 bases and 5 bases, there was a span of 12 bases. The length of the CDR3 is 14 residues. CDR1 is SGHNT, CDR2 YYREEE, per germline (reference sequence). CDR3 sequence reads: CASSLESAINEQYF. CDR3 sequence (DNA): TGTGCCAGCAGCTTGGAATCGGCCATAAACGAGCAGTACTTC.